The clone carrying this T cell receptor (beta chain) occurred a few times. This sample stems from a study of PD-L1 blockade in urothelial cancer. Study as a whole: The median T cell count across tumor samples was over 1,100.

The length of the CDR3 is 16 residues. The assay was immunoSEQ multiplex PCR, and TCRdb's table has in-frame clones only and misses some. The sample contains some 35,000 clones, around 34% of which appear only once. The TCR sequence derives from a man between 60 and 75 years old with urothelial cancer. The chain joins TRBV1 to TRBJ1-3; the table's TRBD1 call for D was not verified on the DNA. TRBV1 is tagged as a pseudogene. The specimen comprised tumor tissue, sampled before atezolizumab (anti-PD-L1) treatment. The DNA for the CDR3 is TGCGCCAGCAGCCTGAAATCGCAGGGGATTGGAAACACCATATATTTT. Translated, it gives CASSLKSQGIGNTIYF.